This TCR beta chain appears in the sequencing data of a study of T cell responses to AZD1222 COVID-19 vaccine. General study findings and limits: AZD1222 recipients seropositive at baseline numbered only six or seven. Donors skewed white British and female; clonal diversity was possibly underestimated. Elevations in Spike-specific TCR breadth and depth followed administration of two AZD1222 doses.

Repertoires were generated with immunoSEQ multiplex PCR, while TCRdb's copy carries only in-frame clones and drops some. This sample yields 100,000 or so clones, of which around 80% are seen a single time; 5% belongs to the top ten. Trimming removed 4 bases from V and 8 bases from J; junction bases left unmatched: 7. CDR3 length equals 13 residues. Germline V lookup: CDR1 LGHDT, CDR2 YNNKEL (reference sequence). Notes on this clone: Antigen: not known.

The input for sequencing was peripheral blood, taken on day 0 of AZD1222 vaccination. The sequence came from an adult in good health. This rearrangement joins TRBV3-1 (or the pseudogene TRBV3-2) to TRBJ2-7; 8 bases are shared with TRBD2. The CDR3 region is CASSPCGGPKQYF. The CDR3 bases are TGTGCCAGCAGCCCATGCGGGGGGCCGAAGCAGTACTTC.